The 32 T cell receptor beta chains in this list originate from one sample, sequenced in a study of cytomegalovirus exposure and HLA in healthy donors. Sequenced by immunoSEQ multiplex PCR; TCRdb stores in-frame clones only, minus some. Of roughly 220,000 clones in the sample, over 80% were seen once. Material: PBMCs. These TCRs come from a woman in her 30s in good health and CMV-seropositive.

This chain joins TRBV7-9 and TRBJ2-5; possible D gene TRBD1, 5 bases. The V end lost 1 base, the J end lost 5 bases, and 11 bases lay between the germline ends. The length of the CDR3 is 14 residues. Germline CDR1 reads SEHNR; CDR2 reads FQNEAQ (reference sequence). CDR3 protein: CASSLGVSGETQYF. CDR3 nucleotides: TGTGCCAGCAGCTTAGGGGTGTCAGGGGAGACCCAGTACTTC.

The chain has TRBV2 and TRBJ2-1; D unresolved. Deletions cut 8 bases from V and 15 bases from J, with 8 bases between. The length of the CDR3 is 8 residues. Per germline, CDR1 SNHLY and CDR2 FYNNEI. CDR3 amino acids: CASLQGFF. The CDR3 bases are TGTGCCAGCCTACAAGGGTTCTTC. Full variable domain (outside the CDR3, taken from reference TRBV2 and TRBJ2-1): EPEVTQTPSHQVTQMGQEVILRCVPISNHLYFYWYRQILGQKVEFLVSFYNNEISEKSEIFDDQFSVERPDGSNFTLKIRSTKLEDSAMYFCASLQGFFGPGTRLTVL.

The chain couples TRBV6-5 to TRBJ2-6; TRBD1 agrees at 8 bases. J lost 4 bases, V lost 10 bases, and 9 bases had no gene match. Germline assignment: CDR1 MNHEY and CDR2 SVGAGI. The CDR3 sequence is 15 residues long. CDR3 in DNA: TGTGCCACCCAGGGCCAGGGGGCCGGGGCCAACGTCCTGACTTTC. This codes for CATQGQGAGANVLTF.

The rearrangement links TRBV6-5 to TRBJ2-3; 7 bases agree with TRBD2. CDR1 is MNHEY, CDR2 SVGAGI, per germline. CDR3 length equals 12 residues. The trim removed 0 bases at V and 9 bases at J, leaving 0 bases unmatched. CDR3 bases: TGTGCCAGCAGTTACTCAGCGGGAACGCAGTATTTT. Amino acids: CASSYSAGTQYF.

The chain joins TRBV28 to TRBJ1-5, with a weak D call TRBD1 (5 bases). CDR1 is MDHEN and CDR2 is SYDVKM in the germline V gene. The CDR3 loop spans 14 amino acids. V dropped 3 bases and J dropped 4 bases, with 10 bases sitting between them. CDR3 in amino acids: CASSLGLTNQPQHF. DNA of the CDR3: TGTGCCAGCAGTTTGGGGCTCACTAATCAGCCCCAGCATTTT.

This clone was observed once. V gene TRBV9 combines with J gene TRBJ1-2, with D possibly matching TRBD1 (5 bases). The CDR3 is 14 residues long. CDR1 is SGDLS, CDR2 YYNGEE, per germline. V was trimmed by 0 bases and J by 8 bases, leaving 14 bases between them. The CDR3, as DNA: TGTGCCAGCAGCGTAGGTGACAGCTCAGCGGGCTACACCTTC. Residues: CASSVGDSSAGYTF.

The V call is TRBV7-9, the J call TRBJ1-1; D is ambiguous. V lost 5 bases to trimming and J lost 6 bases, with 10 bases between them. This CDR3 is built from 12 residues. Germline lookup yields CDR1 SEHNR and CDR2 FQNEAQ (reference sequence). The CDR3 protein is CASSQQVSEAFF. CDR3 coding DNA: TGTGCCAGCAGCCAGCAGGTCTCTGAAGCTTTCTTT.

V and J are TRBV11-2 and TRBJ2-2; TRBD1 matches 8 bases. With V trimmed by 3 bases and J by 0 bases, 3 bases remained unmatched. This CDR3 spans 16 amino acids. The germline V gene encodes CDR1 SGHAT and CDR2 FQNNGV. The CDR3 DNA sequence: TGTGCCAGCAGCTTGGGACAGGTTACGAACACCGGGGAGCTGTTTTTT. This translates into CASSLGQVTNTGELFF.

The V call is TRBV5-1, the J call TRBJ2-5, with 7 bases matching TRBD1. The CDR3 is 14 amino acids. CDR1 is SGHRS and CDR2 is YFSETQ in the germline V gene. Germline trimming cut 3 bases from V and 2 bases from J; bases unmatched to any gene: 4. The CDR3 sequence is CASSWSGGQETQYF. The CDR3 bases are TGCGCCAGCAGCTGGTCAGGGGGACAAGAGACCCAGTACTTC.

The chain links TRBV9 to TRBJ1-2; TRBD1 might be the D (5 bases). CDR1 and CDR2 (germline): SGDLS, YYNGEE. The CDR3 runs 15 residues. V was cut by 3 bases and J by 8 bases, with 20 bases left in between. CDR3 sequence (DNA): TGTGCCAGCAGCGGAAGACCAGACAGCCCCAAGGGCTACACCTTC. Protein product: CASSGRPDSPKGYTF.

This chain joins TRBV7-9 and TRBJ1-3, with D unresolved. V was pared by 5 bases and J by 4 bases, with 9 bases between. Per the germline V gene, CDR1 is SEHNR and CDR2 is FQNEAQ (reference sequence). This CDR3 has 13 residues. This CDR3 is CASSPRSGNTIYF. The CDR3 DNA is TGTGCCAGCAGCCCTCGGTCCGGAAACACCATATATTTT.

The chain links TRBV30 to TRBJ2-5; 13 positions agree with TRBD2. CDR1 is GTSNPN, CDR2 SVGIG, per germline (reference sequence). V lost 0 bases to trimming and J lost 2 bases; unmatched junction nucleotides: 9. The CDR3 length is 18 residues. CDR3 region: CAWSVRSGTSGKQETQYF. CDR3 in DNA: TGTGCCTGGAGTGTACGGTCTGGGACTAGCGGGAAGCAAGAGACCCAGTACTTC.

The chain carries TRBV5-6 and TRBJ2-7; 8 nucleotides match TRBD1. The CDR3 has 15 residues. Losses at the gene ends were 1 base for V and 1 base for J; bases not matched to a gene: 4. CDR1 and CDR2 (germline): SGHDT, YYEEEE. CDR3 loop: CASSLPTGGSYEQYF. The CDR3 DNA reads as TGTGCCAGCAGCTTGCCCACAGGGGGGTCCTACGAGCAGTACTTC. Full variable domain (missing parts from reference TRBV5-6 and TRBJ2-7): DAGVTQSPTHLIKTRGQQVTLRCSPKSGHDTVSWYQQALGQGPQFIFQYYEEEERQRGNFPDRFSGHQFPNYSSELNVNALLLGDSALYLCASSLPTGGSYEQYFGPGTRLTVT.

The V gene is TRBV25-1, the J gene TRBJ1-2, with TRBD1 matching over 7 bases. CDR1 MGHDK and CDR2 SYGVNS come from the germline V gene. V lost 6 bases to trimming and J lost 4 bases; unmatched junction nucleotides: 14. The CDR3 is made up of 16 amino acids. This CDR3 reads CASRLSSGTEAYGYTF. CDR3 DNA sequence: TGTGCCAGCAGATTGAGTTCCGGGACAGAGGCCTATGGCTACACCTTC.

The V gene is TRBV2, the J gene TRBJ2-3; TRBD1 aligns across 8 bases. Trimming removed 6 bases from V and 3 bases from J; junction bases left unmatched: 17. The CDR3 has 18 amino acids. The V gene's germline CDR1 is SNHLY and CDR2 FYNNEI. The chain's CDR3 is CASSRDRGGGLPTDTQYF. DNA for the CDR3: TGTGCCAGCAGCCGCGACAGGGGCGGAGGACTGCCGACAGATACGCAGTATTTT.

In its sample, this clone was seen once. This sequence joins TRBV5-4 and TRBJ2-1; 13 positions match TRBD2. Germline V lookup: CDR1 SGHNT, CDR2 YYREEE (reference sequence). This CDR3 comprises 16 residues. With V trimmed by 4 bases and J by 2 bases, 3 bases remained unmatched. The CDR3 DNA reads as TGTGCCAGCAGCCCAGGACTAGCGGGAGCCTACAATGAGCAGTTCTTC. It specifies CASSPGLAGAYNEQFF.

This clone was detected only once. V and J are TRBV2 and TRBJ2-3; tentatively, D is TRBD2 (6 bases). The germline V gene has CDR1 SNHLY and CDR2 FYNNEI. V dropped 7 bases and J dropped 3 bases, with 17 bases sitting between them. The CDR3 runs to 15 residues. The CDR3 bases are TGTGCCAGCAAAGAATGGGACGGAGGGACAGATACGCAGTATTTT. Protein: CASKEWDGGTDTQYF.

The chain couples TRBV4-1 to TRBJ1-2; D is unclear. The CDR3 extends over 17 amino acids. CDR1 MGHRA and CDR2 YSYEKL come from the germline V gene. V lost 0 bases and J 1 base, leaving 15 bases between the germline ends. CDR3 loop: CASSQERNSPLNYGYTF. Here the CDR3 DNA reads TGCGCCAGCAGCCAAGAAAGGAACTCCCCCCTTAACTATGGCTACACCTTC.

Worth noting for this clone: Other DNA variants within this sample encode the same CDR3. The chain joins TRBV5-1 to TRBJ2-5, with 14 bases that match TRBD2. The CDR3 contains 15 residues. The V and J ends lost 4 bases and 5 bases, in that order; junction bases with no gene match: 4. CDR1 is SGHRS and CDR2 is YFSETQ in the germline V gene. Here the CDR3 DNA reads TGCGCCAGCAGCCCCCGGACTAGCGGGAGGGAGACCCAGTACTTC. It translates to CASSPRTSGRETQYF.

This clone was recorded only once. This rearrangement joins TRBV19 to TRBJ2-1; 7 bases map to TRBD1. CDR3 size: 16 residues. Germline trimming cut 5 bases from V and 8 bases from J; bases unmatched to any gene: 15. CDR1 is LNHDA, CDR2 SQIVND, per germline (reference sequence). The CDR3 sequence is CASSVDRVNGVDEQFF. The CDR3 bases are TGTGCCAGTAGTGTCGACAGGGTAAACGGTGTCGATGAGCAGTTCTTC.

The DNA of the CDR3 is TGCGCCAGCAGTGAAGGAGGGGGAAACTATGGCTACACCTTC. Translating gives CASSEGGGNYGYTF. V and J are TRBV10-2 and TRBJ1-2; a possible D gene is TRBD1 (6 bases). Germline assignment: CDR1 WSHSY and CDR2 SAAADI. V lost 3 bases and J 2 bases, leaving 10 bases between the germline ends. This CDR3 has 14 amino acids.

V is TRBV7-9 and J is TRBJ2-1, with 15 bases lining up with TRBD2. CDR3 length equals 19 residues. The ends lost 6 bases at V and 2 bases at J; junction bases unmatched: 11. The V gene's germline CDR1 is SEHNR and CDR2 FQNEAQ (reference sequence). CDR3: CASSSRTSGRELTYNEQFF. In DNA form, the CDR3 reads TGTGCCAGCAGTTCCCGGACTAGCGGGAGGGAATTAACCTACAATGAGCAGTTCTTC.

This clone was seen just once. The rearrangement links TRBV30 to TRBJ2-1, with D unresolved. Germline loops: CDR1 GTSNPN, CDR2 SVGIG (reference sequence). The CDR3 runs to 16 residues. Between the trimmed V and J ends, which lost 1 base and 2 bases, there was a span of 15 bases. The DNA for the CDR3 is TGTGCCTGGAGTGCCCCGGACCGTTGGCCCTACAATGAGCAGTTCTTC. Translation gives CAWSAPDRWPYNEQFF.

The chain joins TRBV4-3 to TRBJ1-4; D remains unclear. This CDR3 comprises 15 residues. Per germline, CDR1 LGHNA and CDR2 YSLEER. The ends were cut back, 3 bases at V and 7 bases at J, with 15 bases in the middle. CDR3 DNA: TGCGCCAGCAGCCAGTTTGGGGTAGGGTTTGAAAAACTGTTTTTT. Encoded protein: CASSQFGVGFEKLFF.

The gene calls are TRBV7-6 and TRBJ1-1; D is perhaps TRBD1 (5 bases). The CDR3 totals 12 residues. The V end was cut by 8 bases, the J end by 0 bases, with 7 bases between. From germline, CDR1 is SGHVS and CDR2 FNYEAQ. This CDR3 reads CASGHLNTEAFF. CDR3 nucleotide sequence: TGTGCCAGCGGACACCTGAACACTGAAGCTTTCTTT.

The rearrangement links TRBV5-1 to TRBJ2-2; 12 positions agree with TRBD2. Germline lookup yields CDR1 SGHRS and CDR2 YFSETQ. The junction had 2 bases not matched to a gene; V was cut back by 3 bases and J by 2 bases. This CDR3 is built from 16 residues. CDR3 protein: CASSSGLAGNTGELFF. In DNA form, the CDR3 reads TGCGCCAGCAGCTCTGGACTAGCGGGAAACACCGGGGAGCTGTTTTTT.

The CDR3 sequence is CASRPLPAGAPYEQYF. In DNA, the CDR3 is TGTGCCAGCAGGCCACTCCCAGCGGGAGCCCCATACGAGCAGTACTTC. This rearrangement joins TRBV2 to TRBJ2-7; 8 bases agree with TRBD2. V was pared by 6 bases and J by 4 bases, with 14 bases of the junction left unmatched. CDR1 SNHLY and CDR2 FYNNEI come from the germline V gene. There are 16 residues in the CDR3. The variable domain in full, with the rest retrieved from reference TRBV2 and TRBJ2-7, is EPEVTQTPSHQVTQMGQEVILRCVPISNHLYFYWYRQILGQKVEFLVSFYNNEISEKSEIFDDQFSVERPDGSNFTLKIRSTKLEDSAMYFCASRPLPAGAPYEQYFGPGTRLTVT.

This chain joins TRBV5-1 and TRBJ1-2, with TRBD1 as a possible D gene (6 bases). V was cut by 7 bases and J by 2 bases, with 21 bases left in between. The CDR3 is 16 amino acids. Germline loops: CDR1 SGHRS, CDR2 YFSETQ. CDR3 in DNA: TGCGCCAGCTCCGGGGGGGGCGATGGATGGAACTATGGCTACACCTTC. Translating it yields CASSGGGDGWNYGYTF.

This chain uses TRBV27 with TRBJ2-1, with a weak D call TRBD2 (6 bases). The CDR3 length is 16 residues. CDR1 is MNHEY, CDR2 SMNVEV, per germline (reference sequence). The V and J ends lost 1 base and 4 bases respectively, with 14 bases between them. The CDR3 nucleotides are TGTGCCAGCAGTTTATGGGTGTCTAGCGAGTACAATGAGCAGTTCTTC. Amino acid sequence: CASSLWVSSEYNEQFF.

The chain couples TRBV6-1 to TRBJ1-5; no clear D. With 4 bases removed from V and 5 bases from J, the gap between germline ends came to 6 bases. The CDR3 has 12 residues. CDR1 MNHNS and CDR2 SASEGT come from the germline V gene. CDR3 in DNA: TGTGCCAGCAGTGTTGGGGATCAGCCCCAGCATTTT. Translating gives CASSVGDQPQHF.

V usage is TRBV27 and J usage is TRBJ1-1; 8 bases map to TRBD1. Germline V lookup: CDR1 MNHEY, CDR2 SMNVEV (reference sequence). J lost 5 bases, V lost 5 bases, and 7 bases had no gene match. The CDR3 loop spans 14 amino acids. The CDR3 spells CASSLDRGGTEAFF. The CDR3 nucleotides read TGTGCCAGCAGTCTAGACAGGGGTGGTACTGAAGCTTTCTTT.

This chain links TRBV2 with TRBJ1-5; D is possibly TRBD1 (5 bases). The CDR3 is made up of 16 amino acids. V was clipped by 5 bases and J by 0 bases, with 14 bases between them. The V gene's germline CDR1 is SNHLY and CDR2 FYNNEI. The CDR3 loop reads CASSLGDAYSNQPQHF. Here the CDR3 DNA reads TGTGCCAGCAGTCTGGGGGACGCCTATAGCAATCAGCCCCAGCATTTT.